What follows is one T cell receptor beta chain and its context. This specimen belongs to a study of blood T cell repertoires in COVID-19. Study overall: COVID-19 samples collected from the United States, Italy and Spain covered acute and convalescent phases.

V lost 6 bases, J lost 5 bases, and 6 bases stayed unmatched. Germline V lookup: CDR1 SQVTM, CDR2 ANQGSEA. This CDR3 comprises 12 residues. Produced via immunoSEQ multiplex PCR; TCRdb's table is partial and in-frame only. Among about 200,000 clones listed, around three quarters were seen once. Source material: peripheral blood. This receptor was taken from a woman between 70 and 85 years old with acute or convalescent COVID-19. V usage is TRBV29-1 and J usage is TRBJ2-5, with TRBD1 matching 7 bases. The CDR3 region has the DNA TGCAGCGTACAGGGGAGCGAGGAGACCCAGTACTTC. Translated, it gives CSVQGSEETQYF. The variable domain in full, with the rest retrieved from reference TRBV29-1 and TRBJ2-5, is SAVISQKPSRDICQRGTSLTIQCQVDSQVTMMFWYRQQPGQSLTLIATANQGSEATYESGFVIDKFPISRPNLTFSTLTVSNMSPEDSSIYLCSVQGSEETQYFGPGTRLLVL.